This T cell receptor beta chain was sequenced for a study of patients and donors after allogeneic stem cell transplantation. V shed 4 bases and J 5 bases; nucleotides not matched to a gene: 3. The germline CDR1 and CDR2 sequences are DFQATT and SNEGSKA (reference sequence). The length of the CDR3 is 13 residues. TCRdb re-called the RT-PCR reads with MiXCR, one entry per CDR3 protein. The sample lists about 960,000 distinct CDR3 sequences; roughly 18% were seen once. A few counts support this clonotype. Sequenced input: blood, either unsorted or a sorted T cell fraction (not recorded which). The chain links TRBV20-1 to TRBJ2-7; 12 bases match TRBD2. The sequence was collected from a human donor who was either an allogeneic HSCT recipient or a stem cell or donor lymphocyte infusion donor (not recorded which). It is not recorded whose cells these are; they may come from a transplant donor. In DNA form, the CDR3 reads TGCAGTGCTACAACTAGCGGGGGGAACGAGCAGTACTTC. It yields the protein CSATTSGGNEQYF.